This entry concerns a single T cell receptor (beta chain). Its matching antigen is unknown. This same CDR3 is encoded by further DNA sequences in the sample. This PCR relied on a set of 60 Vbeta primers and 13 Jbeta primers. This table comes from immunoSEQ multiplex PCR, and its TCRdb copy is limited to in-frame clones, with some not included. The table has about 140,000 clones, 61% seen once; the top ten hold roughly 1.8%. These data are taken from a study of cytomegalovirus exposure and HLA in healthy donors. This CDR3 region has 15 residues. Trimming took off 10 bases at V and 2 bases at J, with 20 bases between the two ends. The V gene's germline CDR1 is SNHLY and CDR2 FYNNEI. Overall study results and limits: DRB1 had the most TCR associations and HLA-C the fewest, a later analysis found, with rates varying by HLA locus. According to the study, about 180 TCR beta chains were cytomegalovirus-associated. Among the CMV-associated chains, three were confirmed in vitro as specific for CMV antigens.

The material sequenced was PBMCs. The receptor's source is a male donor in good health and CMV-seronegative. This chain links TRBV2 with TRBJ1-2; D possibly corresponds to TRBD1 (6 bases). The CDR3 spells CATLPLGTGNYGYTF. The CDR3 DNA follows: TGTGCCACCCTTCCCCTGGGAACAGGGAACTATGGCTACACCTTC.